These 14 T cell receptor beta chains came from one sample sequenced in a study of blood T cell repertoires in COVID-19. The repertoire was sequenced with immunoSEQ multiplex PCR; TCRdb's copy has only in-frame clones and lacks some. The sample lists under 85,000 clones, 83% seen once, with 5.3% in the top ten. The sequenced sample consisted of peripheral blood. These receptors were collected from a man aged 45-60 years with active COVID-19.

This clone appeared once. The chain couples TRBV6-5 to TRBJ1-2; TRBD1 agrees at 8 bases. This CDR3 contains 13 residues. Germline-derived CDR1 and CDR2 are MNHEY and SVGAGI. The V gene end was trimmed by 5 bases and the J gene end by 6 bases; junction bases not matched to a gene: 5. CDR3 DNA: TGTGCCAGCAGTCGGACAGGGTATGATGGCTACACCTTC. Its translation: CASSRTGYDGYTF.

This CDR3 reads CASSHLRGEPLHF. CDR3 in DNA: TGTGCCAGCAGCCACCTCAGGGGGGAACCCCTCCACTTT. This rearrangement joins TRBV16 to TRBJ1-6; TRBD1 aligns across 7 bases. There are 13 residues in the CDR3. V lost 3 bases to trimming and J lost 12 bases; unmatched junction nucleotides: 5. In germline, CDR1 is KGHSY, CDR2 FQNENV.

V gene TRBV6-5 combines with J gene TRBJ2-1; 8 bases match TRBD1. CDR1 is MNHEY, CDR2 SVGAGI, per germline. After removal of 2 bases from V and 4 bases from J, the junction contained 4 bases not matched to a gene. This CDR3 spans 15 amino acids. The CDR3 loop reads CASSYVRTGYNEQFF. CDR3 nucleotide sequence: TGTGCCAGCAGTTACGTTAGGACAGGGTACAATGAGCAGTTCTTC.

The V call is TRBV5-4, the J call TRBJ2-1; a weak D match, TRBD1 (6 bases). This CDR3 spans 15 amino acids. Germline assignment: CDR1 SGHNT and CDR2 YYREEE (reference sequence). The V and J ends lost 1 base and 7 bases respectively, with 15 bases between them. The CDR3 reads CASSLWETGSNEQFF. The CDR3 DNA follows: TGTGCCAGCAGCTTGTGGGAGACAGGATCAAATGAGCAGTTCTTC.

The chain employs TRBV6-5 and TRBJ1-1, with 9 bases lining up with TRBD1. J gave up 4 bases and V 4 bases, and 7 bases lay outside the gene matches. Germline CDR1 is MNHEY and CDR2 is SVGAGI. This CDR3 spans 15 amino acids. The CDR3 here is CASSLQGARGTEAFF. CDR3 nucleotides: TGTGCCAGCAGTTTACAGGGGGCGCGCGGCACTGAAGCTTTCTTT.

This clone was detected a few times. This chain links TRBV19 with TRBJ1-5; D remains ambiguous. This CDR3 comprises 13 residues. In germline, CDR1 is LNHDA, CDR2 SQIVND (reference sequence). Trimming left V 3 bases short and J 4 bases short, with 7 bases between. CDR3 protein: CASSITSNQPQHF. CDR3 coding DNA: TGTGCCAGTAGTATCACCAGTAATCAGCCCCAGCATTTT.

This chain uses TRBV21-1 with TRBJ2-1; TRBD1 is taken as the D call from the table, unchecked against the DNA. TRBV21-1 is designated a pseudogene. The CDR3 consists of 15 residues. DNA of the CDR3: TGTGCCAGCAGCAACGCAGGGGTATTATACAATGAGCAGTTCTTC. It is translated as CASSNAGVLYNEQFF.

The genes are TRBV11-3 and TRBJ2-1; 11 bases agree with TRBD1. J lost 8 bases, V lost 5 bases, and 8 bases had no gene match. The CDR3 extends over 15 amino acids. Looked up from germline, CDR1 is SGHNT and CDR2 is YENEEA. For the CDR3, the DNA is TGTGCCAGCAGCCTAGGACAGGGGGCAGTCGATGAGCAGTTCTTC. Protein: CASSLGQGAVDEQFF.

This chain uses TRBV5-1 with TRBJ1-1, with 9 bases fitting TRBD1. J gave up 6 bases and V 3 bases, and 12 bases lay outside the gene matches. Germline V gene data show CDR1 as SGHRS and CDR2 as YFSETQ. The CDR3 consists of 16 residues. CDR3 coding DNA: TGCGCCAGCAGCTGGAGCCGTGACAGGGGGATCGCTGAAGCTTTCTTT. It specifies CASSWSRDRGIAEAFF.

CDR3 bases: TGTGCCAGCAGCCCCACCTACAATGAGCAGTTCTTC. Translated: CASSPTYNEQFF. This rearrangement joins TRBV14 to TRBJ2-1; D gene ambiguous. The CDR3 length is 12 residues. V gave up 4 bases and J gave up 2 bases, with 3 bases separating them. Germline lookup yields CDR1 SGHDN and CDR2 FVKESK.

The chain has TRBV5-1 and TRBJ2-3; 8 positions agree with TRBD1. The germline CDR1 and CDR2 sequences are SGHRS and YFSETQ. The junction had 9 bases not matched to a gene; V was cut back by 3 bases and J by 0 bases. The CDR3 has 17 amino acids. CDR3 nucleotides: TGCGCCAGCAGCTACACAGGGGGGCGGAGGAGCACAGATACGCAGTATTTT. This gives the protein CASSYTGGRRSTDTQYF. Looking up the rest from reference TRBV5-1 and TRBJ2-3 gives the full variable domain: KAGVTQTPRYLIKTRGQQVTLSCSPISGHRSVSWYQQTPGQGLQFLFEYFSETQRNKGNFPGRFSGRQFSNSRSEMNVSTLELGDSALYLCASSYTGGRRSTDTQYFGPGTRLTVL.

CDR3 coding DNA: TGTGCCAGCAGCATTGGGCTAGGACTTGACACAGATACGCAGTATTTT. This gives the protein CASSIGLGLDTDTQYF. The chain carries TRBV5-4 and TRBJ2-3; possible D gene TRBD2, 5 bases. CDR3 length equals 16 residues. Germline-derived CDR1 and CDR2 are SGHNT and YYREEE (reference sequence). The V end lost 4 bases, the J end lost 2 bases, and 17 bases lay between the germline ends.

The V and J genes are TRBV5-3 and TRBJ2-3; 9 bases match TRBD2. TRBV5-3 is an ORF, and what it does is uncertain. V shed 5 bases, J shed 2 bases, and the junction held 9 bases outside the gene matches. This CDR3 has 16 residues. This CDR3 is CARSKLAGAFTDTQYF. CDR3 in DNA: TGTGCCAGAAGTAAATTAGCGGGAGCTTTCACAGATACGCAGTATTTT.

This clone was counted once. The chain joins TRBV6-4 to TRBJ1-2, with TRBD1 matching 9 bases. V dropped 5 bases and J dropped 3; count of bases not matched to a gene: 4. The CDR3 is 14 residues long. From germline, CDR1 is MRHNA and CDR2 SNTAGT. This chain's CDR3 is CASSQDRGDYGYTF. The CDR3 bases are TGTGCCAGCAGTCAGGACAGGGGTGACTATGGCTACACCTTC.